Below, 12 T cell receptor beta chains from the same sample are listed, as sequenced in a study of OX40 agonist ivuxolimab in advanced cancers. The library came from the immunoSEQ multiplex PCR assay. TCRdb retrieved this table from immuneACCESS and kept in-frame rearrangements only. Not all clones are present; in checked studies, unresolved V genes account for under half, and no reason is known for the remainder. This sample lists about 32,000 clones; approximately 86% were detected once. The ten largest clonotypes hold 58% of the sample. The specimen was CD4+ or CD8+ T cells sorted from blood, collected in a trial of the OX40 agonist ivuxolimab. All receptors come from an adult with an advanced solid tumor such as melanoma, head and neck, liver or kidney cancer.

The table lists this clone with a few counts. J is TRBJ1-2 and V is TRBV29-1; D not resolved. Trimming left V 8 bases short and J 5 bases short, with 6 bases between. The CDR3 runs to 9 residues. Germline V gene sequence: CDR1 SQVTM, CDR2 ANQGSEA. CDR3 nucleotides: TGCAGCCGTCCTTATGGCTACACCTTC. Protein: CSRPYGYTF.

This chain uses TRBV7-9 with TRBJ2-7; unclear D gene. Germline values: CDR1 SEHNR, CDR2 FQNEAQ (reference sequence). The CDR3 covers 12 residues. V was cut by 4 bases and J by 5 bases, with 9 bases left in between. The CDR3 sequence is CASSSYGHEQYF. The CDR3 DNA sequence: TGTGCCAGCAGCTCTTATGGCCACGAGCAGTACTTC.

V is TRBV4-3 and J is TRBJ2-5, with 9 positions matching TRBD1. The CDR3 spans 15 residues. The ends lost 2 bases at V and 6 bases at J; junction bases unmatched: 7. The germline CDR1 and CDR2 sequences are LGHNA and YSLEER. In nucleotides, the CDR3 is TGCGCCAGCAGCCAACCCGGGACAGGGTTGAAGACCCAGTACTTC. Amino acids: CASSQPGTGLKTQYF.

The chain carries TRBV28 and TRBJ2-3; D is possibly TRBD1 or TRBD2 (6 bases each). This CDR3 region has 18 residues. Germline V gene lookup returns CDR1 MDHEN and CDR2 SYDVKM. Trimming took off 6 bases at V and 2 bases at J, with 24 bases between the two ends. This CDR3 reads CASRPNLFPGADTDTQYF. The CDR3 DNA reads as TGTGCCAGCAGGCCAAACCTCTTCCCGGGGGCCGACACAGATACGCAGTATTTT. Full variable domain (rest looked up from reference TRBV28 and TRBJ2-3): DVKVTQSSRYLVKRTGEKVFLECVQDMDHENMFWYRQDPGLGLRLIYFSYDVKMKEKGDIPEGYSVSREKKERFSLILESASTNQTSMYLCASRPNLFPGADTDTQYFGPGTRLTVL.

This chain joins TRBV7-6 and TRBJ1-1, with a weak D call TRBD1 (5 bases). The CDR3 has 13 amino acids. Trimming stripped 5 bases from V and 5 bases from J, with 12 bases between. Looked up from germline, CDR1 is SGHVS and CDR2 is FNYEAQ. Here the CDR3 reads CASSPGGGTEAFF. CDR3 in DNA: TGTGCCAGCAGCCCGGGGGGTGGGACTGAAGCTTTCTTT.

The rearrangement joins TRBV27 to TRBJ2-1; D uncertain. The CDR3 contains 12 residues. The germline CDR1 and CDR2 sequences are MNHEY and SMNVEV (reference sequence). V lost 4 bases and J lost 5, with 6 bases in between. CDR3 DNA sequence: TGTGCCAGCAGTTACGGTGACAATGAGCAGTTCTTC. The encoded protein is CASSYGDNEQFF.

The chain is built from TRBV7-9 and TRBJ1-5; D possibly corresponds to TRBD1 (6 bases). The CDR3 covers 15 residues. V lost 5 bases and J 2 bases, leaving 13 bases between the germline ends. In germline, CDR1 is SEHNR, CDR2 FQNEAQ (reference sequence). The CDR3 DNA sequence: TGTGCCAGCAGCCCCGTTGGGGGCGGCAATCAGCCCCAGCATTTT. Protein: CASSPVGGGNQPQHF.

The chain employs TRBV5-4 and TRBJ1-6; D is unclear. CDR1 and CDR2 from the germline V gene are SGHNT and YYREEE (reference sequence). Deletions cut 4 bases from V and 8 bases from J, with 16 bases between. The CDR3 has 15 residues. The CDR3 DNA sequence: TGTGCCAGCAGCAATACAGACTTTGATTATTCACCCCTCCACTTT. This gives the protein CASSNTDFDYSPLHF.

The V and J genes are TRBV21-1 and TRBJ2-7. TRBV21-1 is tagged as a pseudogene. CDR3 length: 11 residues. DNA for the CDR3: TGTGCCAGCAGTAAGACCTCCGAGCAGTACTTC. Translation: CASSKTSEQYF.

This clone appeared a single time. The rearrangement uses TRBV27 and TRBJ2-1; a possible D gene is TRBD1 (5 bases). Per the germline V gene, CDR1 is MNHEY and CDR2 is SMNVEV (reference sequence). V lost 1 base to trimming and J lost 0 bases, with 7 bases between them. The CDR3 loop spans 15 amino acids. The CDR3 spells CASSLWGSSYNEQFF. The CDR3 DNA reads as TGTGCCAGCAGTTTATGGGGCAGCTCCTACAATGAGCAGTTCTTC.

The V gene is TRBV7-9, the J gene TRBJ1-1; unclear D gene. Trimming pared 4 bases from V and 1 base from J, leaving 10 bases between. This CDR3 spans 14 amino acids. From germline, CDR1 is SEHNR and CDR2 FQNEAQ (reference sequence). This chain's CDR3 is CASSSSSSNTEAFF. DNA for the CDR3: TGTGCCAGCAGCTCGTCGTCTTCGAACACTGAAGCTTTCTTT.

This sequence joins TRBV6-1 and TRBJ1-1; D gene uncertain. V lost 6 bases and J lost 3, with 5 bases in between. Per germline, CDR1 MNHNS and CDR2 SASEGT. The CDR3 totals 11 residues. CDR3 residues: CASRSDTEAFF. The CDR3 DNA is TGTGCCAGCAGGTCCGACACTGAAGCTTTCTTT.